What follows describes a single TCR beta chain. Its antigen remains unknown. Amplification used 60 Vbeta primers and 13 Jbeta primers. The repertoire was sequenced with immunoSEQ multiplex PCR; TCRdb's copy has only in-frame clones and lacks some. The sample contains approximately 52,000 clones, approximately 80% of which appear only once. These data belong to a study of cytomegalovirus exposure and HLA in healthy donors. General study results and limits: Later analysis suggested links between common viral pathogens and several top significant clusters.

There are 15 residues in the CDR3. Trimming cost V 0 bases and J 2 bases, with 10 bases left between them. Germline CDR1 reads MGHRA; CDR2 reads YSYEKL. The chain joins TRBV4-1 to TRBJ1-1; D gene unclear. The TCR comes from a female donor in good health and CMV-seronegative. Material for sequencing was PBMCs. The CDR3 region is CASSQDLRENTEAFF. CDR3 nucleotides: TGCGCCAGCAGCCAAGATCTACGGGAAAACACTGAAGCTTTCTTT.